The clone carrying this T cell receptor beta chain occurred a few times. The authors' processing: It was from reference gene primer amplification that nucleated cell counts were estimated. Profiling relied on immunoSEQ multiplex PCR, and the TCRdb table lists in-frame clones only, not all of them. From that table come the V and J calls and clone size; the DNA was used to work out D and trimming. Altogether some 220,000 clones are present, 80% to 90% being singletons, with the ten largest covering roughly 2.6%. This entry is derived from a study of blood T cell repertoires in COVID-19. CDR3 size: 13 residues. CDR1 GTSNPN and CDR2 SVGIG come from the germline V gene (reference sequence). Trimming at V came to 4 bases and at J to 9 bases, leaving 2 bases not matched to a gene.

What was sequenced was peripheral blood. This TCR derives from a man aged 45-65 years who had recovered from COVID-19. This chain connects TRBV30 to TRBJ1-6, with 11 bases lining up with TRBD1. The CDR3 DNA is TGTGCCTGGACGGGACAGGGGGTTTCACCCCTCCACTTT. Translated: CAWTGQGVSPLHF.